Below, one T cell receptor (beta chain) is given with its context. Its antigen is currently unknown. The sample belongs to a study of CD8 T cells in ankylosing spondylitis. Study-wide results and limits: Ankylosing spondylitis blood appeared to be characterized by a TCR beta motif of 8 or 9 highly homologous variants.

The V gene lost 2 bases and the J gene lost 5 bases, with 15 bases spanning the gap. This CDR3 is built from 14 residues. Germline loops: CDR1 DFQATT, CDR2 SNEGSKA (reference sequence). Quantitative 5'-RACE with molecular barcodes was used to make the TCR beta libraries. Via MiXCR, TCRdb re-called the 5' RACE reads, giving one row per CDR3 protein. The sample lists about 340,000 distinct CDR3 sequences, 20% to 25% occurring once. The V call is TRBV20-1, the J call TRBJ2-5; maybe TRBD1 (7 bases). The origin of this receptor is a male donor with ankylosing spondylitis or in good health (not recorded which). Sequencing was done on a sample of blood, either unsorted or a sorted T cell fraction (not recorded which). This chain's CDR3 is CSARPLQGRETQYF. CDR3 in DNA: TGCAGTGCTAGACCCCTACAGGGGAGGGAGACCCAGTACTTC.